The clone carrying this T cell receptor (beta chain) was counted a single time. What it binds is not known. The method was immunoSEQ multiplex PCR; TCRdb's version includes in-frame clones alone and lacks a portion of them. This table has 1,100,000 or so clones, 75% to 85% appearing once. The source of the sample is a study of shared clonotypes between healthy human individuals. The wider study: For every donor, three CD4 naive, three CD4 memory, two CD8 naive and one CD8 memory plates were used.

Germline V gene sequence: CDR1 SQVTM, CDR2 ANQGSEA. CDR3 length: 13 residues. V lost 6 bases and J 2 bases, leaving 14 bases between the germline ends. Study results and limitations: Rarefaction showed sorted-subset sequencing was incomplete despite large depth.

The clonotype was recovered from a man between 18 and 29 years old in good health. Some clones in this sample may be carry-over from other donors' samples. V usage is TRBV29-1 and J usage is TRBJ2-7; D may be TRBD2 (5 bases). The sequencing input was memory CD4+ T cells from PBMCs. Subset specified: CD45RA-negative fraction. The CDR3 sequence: CSVHPGGTYEQYF. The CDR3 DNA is TGCAGCGTCCACCCAGGAGGAACCTACGAGCAGTACTTC.